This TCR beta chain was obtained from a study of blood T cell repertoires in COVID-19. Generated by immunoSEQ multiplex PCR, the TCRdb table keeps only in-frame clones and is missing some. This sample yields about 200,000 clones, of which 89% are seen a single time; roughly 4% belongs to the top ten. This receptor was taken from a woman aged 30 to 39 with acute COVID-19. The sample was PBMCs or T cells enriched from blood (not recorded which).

CDR3 residues: CAWSAPDRELENTEAFF. CDR3 DNA sequence: TGTGCCTGGAGTGCCCCAGACCGGGAGCTCGAGAACACTGAAGCTTTCTTT. The V gene is TRBV30, the J gene TRBJ1-1; D is unresolved. CDR3 length: 17 residues. V was pared by 1 base and J by 1 base, with 19 bases between. CDR1 and CDR2 (germline): GTSNPN, SVGIG (reference sequence).